This T cell receptor (beta chain) was recorded in a study of blood T cell repertoires in COVID-19. The V and J ends lost 4 bases and 6 bases, in that order; junction bases with no gene match: 8. The CDR3 consists of 15 residues. Germline CDR1 and CDR2: SGHAT and FQDESV (reference sequence). The recovered donors of Cohort 3 showed two negative PCRs, clearance, or symptom resolution. Assay used: immunoSEQ multiplex PCR; TCRdb lists only in-frame clones, some missing. The data contain more than 300,000 clones, around nine tenths of them singletons. The sample comprised PBMCs or T cells enriched from blood (not recorded which). The chain uses TRBV11-1 and TRBJ2-3; 9 nucleotides agree with TRBD1. This receptor was taken from a woman aged 25 to 39 who had recovered from COVID-19. CDR3 nucleotide sequence: TGTGCCAGCAGCTCGAGACAGGGGGTACGGGATACGCAGTATTTT. It encodes CASSSRQGVRDTQYF.